A single T cell receptor beta chain is shown here with its context. Its target is unknown. This record comes from a study of PD-L1 blockade in urothelial cancer. The wider study: Administration of atezolizumab to patients began around 2014, at 1,200 mg intravenously every 3 weeks. Analysis of the blood was performed 3 weeks (second dose) and 6 weeks after treatment start.

Study findings and constraints: Durable benefit was linked to greater 3-week expansion of tumor-associated blood clones.

The ends lost 4 bases at V and 2 bases at J; junction bases unmatched: 5. The germline gives CDR1 SGDLS, CDR2 YYNGEE. The CDR3 has 15 amino acids. Repertoires were generated with immunoSEQ multiplex PCR, while TCRdb's copy carries only in-frame clones and drops some. Altogether tens of thousands of clones are present, around four fifths being singletons, with the ten largest covering nearly 15%. The time point was: pretreatment peripheral blood. The J gene is TRBJ2-1, the V gene TRBV9, with 8 bases fitting TRBD1. Material: PBMCs, obtained around atezolizumab (anti-PD-L1) treatment. The source of this sequence is a man older than 75 with urothelial cancer. CDR3 sequence (DNA): TGTGCCAGCAGCAAAGGACAGGGAACCTACAATGAGCAGTTCTTC. Encoded protein: CASSKGQGTYNEQFF.